These 14 T cell receptor beta chains were sequenced from one sample in a study of shared clonotypes between healthy human individuals. Cells designated naive CD8 were CD45RO-negative and were positively selected for CCR7, with terminally differentiated effector memory CD45RA+ cells excluded. Clones were sequenced by immunoSEQ multiplex PCR, and TCRdb holds only the in-frame ones, with some missing. In the table there are roughly 2.1 million clones, 85% to 95% of which are singletons. The sample comprised naive CD8+ T cells from PBMCs. These receptors were taken from a man between 18 and 29 years old in good health. Some clones in this sample may be carry-over from other donors' samples.

The J gene is TRBJ2-3, the V gene TRBV4-2, with D uncertain. The ends were cut back, 4 bases at V and 2 bases at J, with 10 bases in the middle. CDR3 length: 14 amino acids. Germline V gene data show CDR1 as LGHNA and CDR2 as YNFKEQ. CDR3 nucleotide sequence: TGTGCCAGCAGCCCAGAGACCCTCACAGATACGCAGTATTTT. Residues: CASSPETLTDTQYF.

The chain combines TRBV28 with TRBJ1-2, with D possibly TRBD1 on 6 matching bases. CDR1 and CDR2 (germline): MDHEN, SYDVKM. The CDR3 has 15 residues. The V and J ends lost 10 bases and 8 bases respectively, with 26 bases between them. CDR3 DNA: TGTGCCACGTCCTTTCCAGGGGAGTATGATAGGGGCTACACCTTC. As protein: CATSFPGEYDRGYTF.

The V gene is TRBV7-7, the J gene TRBJ2-5; D remains unclear. Trimming shortened V by 1 base and J by 3 bases, and 6 bases separated the two germline ends. This CDR3 is 13 amino acids long. Germline values: CDR1 SSHAT, CDR2 FNYEAQ (reference sequence). The CDR3 DNA follows: TGTGCCAGCAGCTTAGGGTCGAAAGAGACCCAGTACTTC. Its translation: CASSLGSKETQYF.

The V call is TRBV27, the J call TRBJ2-7; no clear D. Germline CDR1 and CDR2: MNHEY and SMNVEV (reference sequence). This CDR3 contains 15 residues. The V end lost 2 bases, the J end lost 6 bases, and 17 bases lay between the germline ends. CDR3 sequence: CASSLMAGLGPEQYF. The CDR3, as DNA: TGTGCCAGCAGTTTAATGGCCGGTCTCGGGCCCGAGCAGTACTTC.

This chain links TRBV19 with TRBJ1-1; a possible D gene is TRBD1 (5 bases). Germline V gene sequence: CDR1 LNHDA, CDR2 SQIVND (reference sequence). V lost 5 bases and J 0 bases, leaving 13 bases between the germline ends. This CDR3 has 15 amino acids. The CDR3 region is CASSRTGTLNTEAFF. CDR3 bases: TGTGCCAGTAGTCGTACCGGGACGTTGAACACTGAAGCTTTCTTT.

The chain has TRBV7-8 and TRBJ2-7; D uncertain. The CDR3 sequence is 15 residues long. V gave up 0 bases and J gave up 2 bases, with 11 bases separating them. Germline CDR1 and CDR2: SGHVS and FQNEAQ. The CDR3, as DNA: TGTGCCAGCAGCTTAGCCTCGACTCCGACCTACGAGCAGTACTTC. Amino acid sequence: CASSLASTPTYEQYF.

This clone was detected only a few times. The rearrangement links TRBV6-5 to TRBJ1-1; 8 positions agree with TRBD1. Germline V gene data show CDR1 as MNHEY and CDR2 as SVGAGI. This CDR3 contains 13 residues. The J segment lost 3 bases and the V segment lost 6 bases, leaving 3 bases of the junction unmatched. The chain's CDR3 is CASRRTGYTEAFF. CDR3 DNA sequence: TGTGCCAGCAGACGGACAGGGTACACTGAAGCTTTCTTT.

The J gene is TRBJ2-3, the V gene TRBV9, with 8 bases identical to TRBD1. V was clipped by 0 bases and J by 5 bases; unmatched bases: 8. Germline CDR1 SGDLS, CDR2 YYNGEE. The CDR3 sequence is 16 residues long. CDR3 coding DNA: TGTGCCAGCAGCGTAGGTACGGACAGGGCCGGAGATACGCAGTATTTT. Encoded protein: CASSVGTDRAGDTQYF.

V usage is TRBV6-1 and J usage is TRBJ2-2; D ambiguous. The germline gives CDR1 MNHNS, CDR2 SASEGT. V dropped 3 bases and J dropped 6 bases, with 14 bases sitting between them. This CDR3 comprises 15 residues. CDR3 in amino acids: CASSDRIGPAGELFF. CDR3 nucleotide sequence: TGTGCCAGCAGTGATCGTATAGGGCCAGCCGGGGAGCTGTTTTTT.

V usage is TRBV9 and J usage is TRBJ1-2; D not resolved. V gave up 0 bases and J gave up 4 bases, with 10 bases separating them. Germline values: CDR1 SGDLS, CDR2 YYNGEE. This CDR3 spans 14 amino acids. The CDR3 protein is CASSVADNLYGYTF. The CDR3 nucleotides are TGTGCCAGCAGCGTAGCTGATAACCTCTATGGCTACACCTTC.

The genes are TRBV9 and TRBJ2-5, with TRBD2 identical over 7 bases. After removal of 2 bases from V and 5 bases from J, the junction contained 9 bases not matched to a gene. CDR3 size: 15 residues. Germline CDR1 reads SGDLS; CDR2 reads YYNGEE. The DNA of the CDR3 is TGTGCCAGCAGCGTTGGCGGCCGGGGGGTGGAGACCCAGTACTTC. This gives the protein CASSVGGRGVETQYF. The full variable domain, rest sourced from reference TRBV9 and TRBJ2-5, is DSGVTQTPKHLITATGQRVTLRCSPRSGDLSVYWYQQSLDQGLQFLIQYYNGEERAKGNILERFSAQQFPDLHSELNLSSLELGDSALYFCASSVGGRGVETQYFGPGTRLLVL.

Details on this clone: Other DNA sequences in this sample translate to the same CDR3. This chain links TRBV7-9 with TRBJ2-6, with a possible D match to TRBD2 (5 bases). Trimming removed 1 base from V and 0 bases from J, with 10 bases in between. This CDR3 has 17 residues. Germline V gene lookup returns CDR1 SEHNR and CDR2 FQNEAQ (reference sequence). This chain's CDR3 is CASSLGRGSSGANVLTF. The CDR3 DNA follows: TGTGCCAGCAGCTTAGGCCGCGGGTCCTCTGGGGCCAACGTCCTGACTTTC.

The chain is built from TRBV6-1 and TRBJ1-5; the match to TRBD1 covers 11 bases. CDR3 length equals 15 residues. Germline values: CDR1 MNHNS, CDR2 SASEGT. V gave up 2 bases and J gave up 11 bases; unmatched junction bases: 8. The CDR3 DNA is TGTGCCAGCAGTGAAAGAGGGACAGGGGGTTCGGCCCAGCATTTT. Residues: CASSERGTGGSAQHF.

V and J are TRBV27 and TRBJ2-1, with TRBD2 matching over 7 bases. J lost 5 bases, V lost 1 base, and 8 bases had no gene match. This CDR3 is 16 amino acids long. Germline CDR1 reads MNHEY; CDR2 reads SMNVEV (reference sequence). Here the CDR3 reads CASSLFEGGPDNEQFF. CDR3 sequence (DNA): TGTGCCAGCAGTTTATTTGAGGGAGGGCCCGACAATGAGCAGTTCTTC.